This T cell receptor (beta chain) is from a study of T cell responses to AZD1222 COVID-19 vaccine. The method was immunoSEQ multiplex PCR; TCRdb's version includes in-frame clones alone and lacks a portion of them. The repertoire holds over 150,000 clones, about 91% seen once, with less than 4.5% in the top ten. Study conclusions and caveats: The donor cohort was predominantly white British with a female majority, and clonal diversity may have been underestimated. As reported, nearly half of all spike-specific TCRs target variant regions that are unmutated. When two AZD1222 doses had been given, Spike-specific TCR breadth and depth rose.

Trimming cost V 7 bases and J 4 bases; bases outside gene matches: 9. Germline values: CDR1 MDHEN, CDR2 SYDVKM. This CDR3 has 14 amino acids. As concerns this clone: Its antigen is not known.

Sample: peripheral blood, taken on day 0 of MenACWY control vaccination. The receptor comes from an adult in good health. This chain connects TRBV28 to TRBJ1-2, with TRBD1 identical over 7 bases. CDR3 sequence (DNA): TGTGCCAGCACGGGATCAGGGGGGGGCTATGGCTACACCTTC. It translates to CASTGSGGGYGYTF.